This record concerns one TCR beta chain sequence. CDR1 is SGHRS and CDR2 is YFSETQ in the germline V gene. The CDR3 loop spans 15 amino acids. Trimming pared 6 bases from V and 2 bases from J, leaving 12 bases between. Researchers ran the assay at a deep level. TCRdb keeps only in-frame clones here, not all; method: immunoSEQ multiplex PCR. Here the sample spans 2.5 million or so clones, 85% to 95% being singletons. This sample is drawn from a study of shared clonotypes between healthy human individuals. Source material: naive CD4+ T cells sorted from blood. Specified subset: CD45RA+ positively selected. This TCR derives from a man younger than 35 in good health. The chain couples TRBV5-1 to TRBJ2-6; D gene unclear. The chain's CDR3 is CASTPPGAGANVLTF. The CDR3 coding sequence is TGCGCCAGCACTCCCCCCGGTGCTGGGGCCAACGTCCTGACTTTC.